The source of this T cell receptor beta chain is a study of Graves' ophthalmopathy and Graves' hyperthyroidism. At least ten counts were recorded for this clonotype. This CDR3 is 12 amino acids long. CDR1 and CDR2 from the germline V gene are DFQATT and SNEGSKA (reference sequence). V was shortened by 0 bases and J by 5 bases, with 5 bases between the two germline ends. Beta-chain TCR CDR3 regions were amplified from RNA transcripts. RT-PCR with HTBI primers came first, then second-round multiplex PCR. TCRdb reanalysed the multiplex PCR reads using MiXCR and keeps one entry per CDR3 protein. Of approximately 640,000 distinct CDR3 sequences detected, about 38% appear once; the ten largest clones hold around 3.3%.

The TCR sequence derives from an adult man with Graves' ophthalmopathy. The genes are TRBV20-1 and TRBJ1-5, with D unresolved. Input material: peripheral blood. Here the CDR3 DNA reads TGCAGTGCTAGAGATTCGGATCAGCCCCAGCATTTT. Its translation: CSARDSDQPQHF.